The source of this T cell receptor beta chain is a study of T cell changes during pregnancy in multiple sclerosis. The assay was immunoSEQ multiplex PCR, and TCRdb's table has in-frame clones only and misses some. Found here are fewer than 70,000 clones, 80% to 95% of them singletons; the top ten hold approximately 3%. The CDR3 is 15 residues long. Trimming stripped 0 bases from V and 1 base from J, with 10 bases between. Germline V gene sequence: CDR1 SGDLS, CDR2 YYNGEE. This clone was picked up a small number of times. The rearrangement joins TRBV9 to TRBJ1-1; D unresolved. Source: CD8+ T cells from peripheral blood mononuclear cells, taken in the third trimester of pregnancy. The TCR was taken from a female donor in good health, enrolled as a control in a pregnancy study. This chain's CDR3 is CASSVDEGGNTEAFF. As DNA, the CDR3 is TGTGCCAGCAGCGTAGACGAAGGAGGGAACACTGAAGCTTTCTTT.